This T cell receptor (beta chain) was sequenced during a study of Graves' ophthalmopathy and Graves' hyperthyroidism. This clonotype has only a few counts. Compared with germline, one end of the junction differs, possibly owing to a read error. The CDR3 is made up of 14 amino acids. CDR3 regions of TCR beta were amplified from RNA transcripts. HTBI primers were employed in first-round RT-PCR, then a second-round multiplex PCR followed. Each CDR3 protein is one row after TCRdb ran MiXCR on the multiplex PCR reads. The sample holds about 220,000 distinct CDR3 sequences, about 22% seen once. The rearrangement joins TRBV12-3 or TRBV12-4 to TRBJ2-7, with D unresolved. Sequenced: peripheral blood. This clonotype was sampled from a woman between 45 and 60 years old with Graves' ophthalmopathy. The chain's CDR3 is CASSFLSVPYKQYF. CDR3 sequence (DNA): TGTGCCAGCAGTTTCTTAAGCGTCCCCTACAAGCAGTACTTC.